A selection of T cell receptor beta chains follows, all from one sample in a study of blood T cell repertoires in COVID-19. Produced via immunoSEQ multiplex PCR; TCRdb's table is partial and in-frame only. The sample comprises about 210,000 clones, roughly nine tenths of which are singletons, and approximately 1.7% rests with the top ten. Sample: peripheral blood. These receptors were taken from a man between 65 and 85 years old with acute or convalescent COVID-19. Each CDR3 is given with its conserved first and last residue. A D gene is named only where the DNA matches it firmly. The size entry is marked missing in some rows and otherwise reads once, few, many or a size class.

clone size	V gene	D gene	J gene	CDR3 protein	CDR3 DNA
.	TRBV20-1	TRBD2	TRBJ2-2	CSASLAGGHTGELFF	TGCAGTGCCAGTCTAGCGGGAGGACACACCGGGGAGCTGTTTTTT
few	TRBV29-1	TRBD1	TRBJ1-1	CSVEGDRGHSAEAFF	TGCAGCGTTGAAGGAGACAGGGGGCACTCCGCTGAAGCTTTCTTT
.	TRBV5-4	.	TRBJ1-3	CASSLQGENTIYF	TGTGCCAGCAGCTTACAGGGTGAAAACACCATATATTTT
.	TRBV7-9	TRBD2	TRBJ2-1	CASSLIISGESSYNEQFF	TGTGCCAGCAGCTTAATTATAAGCGGGGAGAGCTCCTACAATGAGCAGTTCTTC
.	TRBV7-3	.	TRBJ2-1	CASSPGTGGNEQFF	TGTGCCAGCAGCCCGGGGACTGGAGGTAATGAGCAGTTCTTC
.	TRBV6-5	TRBD1	TRBJ2-7	CASSSTGGSPYEQYF	TGTGCCAGCAGCTCCACAGGGGGGTCTCCGTACGAGCAGTACTTC
.	TRBV6-1	TRBD1	TRBJ2-7	CASRSGQGVYEQYF	TGTGCCAGCCGTTCAGGACAGGGCGTCTACGAGCAGTACTTC
.	TRBV5-1	TRBD1	TRBJ1-2	CASSLNSPRTGGFFYGYTF	TGCGCCAGCAGCTTGAATTCCCCCCGGACAGGGGGTTTCTTCTATGGCTACACCTTC
.	TRBV12-3/TRBV12-4	.	TRBJ1-2	CASSLGSIYGYTF	TGTGCCAGCAGTTTGGGCAGCATCTATGGCTACACCTTC
.	TRBV28	TRBD1	TRBJ2-4	CASGGQAPVNIQYF	TGTGCCAGCGGGGGACAGGCCCCCGTAAACATTCAGTACTTC
.	TRBV27	TRBD1	TRBJ1-5	CASKTGGERNQPQHF	TGTGCCAGCAAGACAGGGGGAGAACGCAATCAGCCCCAGCATTTT
.	TRBV28	TRBD2	TRBJ2-3	CASSRSPGLAYTQYF	TGTGCCAGCAGTAGGTCTCCGGGACTAGCGTATACGCAGTATTTT
.	TRBV6-5	.	TRBJ1-2	CASSYSGRGHGYTF	TGTGCCAGCAGTTACTCCGGCAGGGGCCATGGCTACACCTTC
.	TRBV18	TRBD2	TRBJ2-1	CASSPQTSGRARNEQFF	TGTGCCAGCTCACCACAAACTAGCGGGAGGGCCAGGAATGAGCAGTTCTTC
.	TRBV18	.	TRBJ2-7	CASSPGLFSYEQYF	TGTGCCAGCTCACCGGGACTGTTCTCCTACGAGCAGTACTTC
.	TRBV5-1	.	TRBJ2-7	CASTSVSYEQYF	TGCGCCAGCACTAGCGTCTCCTACGAGCAGTACTTC
.	TRBV10-3	TRBD2	TRBJ2-7	CAISDSGIAYEQYF	TGTGCCATCAGTGACAGCGGGATAGCCTACGAGCAGTACTTC
.	TRBV19	TRBD2	TRBJ2-3	CASSTSTSGRVTDTQYF	TGTGCCAGTAGTACGTCAACTAGCGGGAGGGTCACAGATACGCAGTATTTT
once	TRBV27	.	TRBJ2-1	CASRLVNEQFF	TGTGCCAGCAGACTCGTTAATGAGCAGTTCTTC
.	TRBV7-9	TRBD1	TRBJ2-7	CASSLPRTGLGEQYF	TGTGCCAGCAGCTTGCCCAGGACAGGGCTAGGTGAGCAGTACTTC
.	TRBV5-6	.	TRBJ2-5	CASTDRGAGQETQYF	TGTGCCAGCACCGATCGGGGGGCGGGGCAAGAGACCCAGTACTTC
many	TRBV5-1	.	TRBJ2-1	CASSFEILSEQFF	TGCGCCAGCAGCTTTGAAATCCTTAGTGAGCAGTTCTTC
.	TRBV7-2	TRBD1	TRBJ2-1	CASSYSYGQGYNEQFF	TGTGCCAGCAGCTACAGTTACGGACAGGGGTACAATGAGCAGTTCTTC
.	TRBV5-4	.	TRBJ1-1	CASTSRRAVNTEAFF	TGTGCCAGCACCTCAAGGCGGGCGGTGAACACTGAAGCTTTCTTT
.	TRBV18	.	TRBJ2-7	CASSPPSQAYEQYF	TGTGCCAGCTCACCACCTTCCCAGGCCTACGAGCAGTACTTC
.	TRBV6-1	.	TRBJ1-1	CASSEAASQIEAFF	TGTGCCAGCAGTGAAGCGGCATCACAAATAGAAGCTTTCTTT
.	TRBV21-1	.	TRBJ1-3	CASSKGQGAGNTIYF	TGTGCCAGCAGCAAAGGACAGGGGGCTGGAAACACCATATATTTT
.	TRBV12-3/TRBV12-4	.	TRBJ2-7	CASSVGTPYEQYF	TGTGCCAGCAGTGTCGGGACACCCTACGAGCAGTACTTC
.	TRBV18	TRBD1	TRBJ1-6	CASSQNRDRGGSPLHF	TGTGCCAGCTCACAAAACCGGGACAGGGGAGGATCACCCCTCCACTTT
.	TRBV18	.	TRBJ2-1	CASSPSPTDRFF	TGTGCCAGCTCACCCTCCCCAACAGACCGGTTCTTC
.	TRBV6-2/TRBV6-3	TRBD1	TRBJ1-5	CASSYLQGAGNQPQHF	TGTGCCAGCAGTTACCTACAGGGGGCGGGCAATCAGCCCCAGCATTTT
.	TRBV7-2	TRBD2	TRBJ2-2	CASSLVSGSSSGELFF	TGTGCCAGCAGCTTAGTTAGCGGGAGCTCCAGCGGGGAGCTGTTTTTT
.	TRBV2	TRBD1	TRBJ2-4	CASSAGGGQQNIQYF	TGTGCCAGCAGTGCAGGTGGGGGACAGCAAAACATTCAGTACTTC
.	TRBV7-9	TRBD2	TRBJ2-1	CASSTASGREQFF	TGTGCCAGCAGCACCGCTAGCGGCCGGGAGCAGTTCTTC
.	TRBV6-5	.	TRBJ1-1	CASSIEYTGTEAFF	TGTGCCAGCAGTATCGAGTACACGGGAACTGAAGCTTTCTTT
.	TRBV10-3	TRBD1	TRBJ2-1	CAISEPGTGNYNEQFF	TGTGCCATCAGTGAGCCGGGGACAGGGAATTACAATGAGCAGTTCTTC
.	TRBV11-2	.	TRBJ1-1	CASSLDRGRVTEAFF	TGTGCCAGCAGCTTAGATCGAGGCAGGGTGACTGAAGCTTTCTTT
.	TRBV21-1	.	TRBJ2-7	CASSKVETYYEQYF	TGTGCCAGCAGCAAAGTCGAGACATACTACGAGCAGTACTTC
once	TRBV4-3	TRBD1	TRBJ1-5	CASSQDRGYQPQHF	TGCGCCAGCAGCCAGGACAGGGGATATCAGCCCCAGCATTTT
.	TRBV19	TRBD1	TRBJ1-1	CASSMSGQGNTEAFF	TGTGCCAGTAGTATGTCGGGACAGGGGAACACTGAAGCTTTCTTT
.	TRBV19	TRBD2	TRBJ2-7	CASSPLGGTYEQYF	TGTGCCAGTAGTCCGCTGGGAGGGACCTACGAGCAGTACTTC
.	TRBV6-5	TRBD1	TRBJ2-3	CASSMGTGTTDTQYF	TGTGCCAGCAGTATGGGGACAGGAACCACAGATACGCAGTATTTT
.	TRBV29-1	TRBD1	TRBJ1-1	CSVGQGQTEAFF	TGCAGCGTTGGACAGGGGCAAACTGAAGCTTTCTTT
.	TRBV7-2	TRBD1	TRBJ1-1	CASSLQGVTEAFF	TGTGCCAGCAGCCTTCAGGGGGTGACTGAAGCTTTCTTT
.	TRBV19	TRBD2	TRBJ2-3	CASSIGLGLAGGLGDTQYF	TGTGCCAGTAGTATAGGCCTAGGGCTAGCGGGAGGTCTTGGAGATACGCAGTATTTT
.	TRBV6-1	.	TRBJ1-3	CASSDRVNSGNTIYF	TGTGCCAGCAGTGACAGGGTCAACTCTGGAAACACCATATATTTT
.	TRBV9	.	TRBJ2-1	CASTQGRLSYNEQFF	TGTGCCAGCACGCAGGGCAGACTTTCCTACAATGAGCAGTTCTTC
.	TRBV5-1	.	TRBJ2-1	CASSLGGGAYNEQFF	TGCGCCAGCAGCTTGGGGGGAGGAGCATACAATGAGCAGTTCTTC
.	TRBV4-2	TRBD2	TRBJ2-5	CASSQGGPSGRRIVETQYF	TGTGCCAGCAGCCAAGGGGGGCCTAGCGGGAGAAGAATAGTAGAGACCCAGTACTTC